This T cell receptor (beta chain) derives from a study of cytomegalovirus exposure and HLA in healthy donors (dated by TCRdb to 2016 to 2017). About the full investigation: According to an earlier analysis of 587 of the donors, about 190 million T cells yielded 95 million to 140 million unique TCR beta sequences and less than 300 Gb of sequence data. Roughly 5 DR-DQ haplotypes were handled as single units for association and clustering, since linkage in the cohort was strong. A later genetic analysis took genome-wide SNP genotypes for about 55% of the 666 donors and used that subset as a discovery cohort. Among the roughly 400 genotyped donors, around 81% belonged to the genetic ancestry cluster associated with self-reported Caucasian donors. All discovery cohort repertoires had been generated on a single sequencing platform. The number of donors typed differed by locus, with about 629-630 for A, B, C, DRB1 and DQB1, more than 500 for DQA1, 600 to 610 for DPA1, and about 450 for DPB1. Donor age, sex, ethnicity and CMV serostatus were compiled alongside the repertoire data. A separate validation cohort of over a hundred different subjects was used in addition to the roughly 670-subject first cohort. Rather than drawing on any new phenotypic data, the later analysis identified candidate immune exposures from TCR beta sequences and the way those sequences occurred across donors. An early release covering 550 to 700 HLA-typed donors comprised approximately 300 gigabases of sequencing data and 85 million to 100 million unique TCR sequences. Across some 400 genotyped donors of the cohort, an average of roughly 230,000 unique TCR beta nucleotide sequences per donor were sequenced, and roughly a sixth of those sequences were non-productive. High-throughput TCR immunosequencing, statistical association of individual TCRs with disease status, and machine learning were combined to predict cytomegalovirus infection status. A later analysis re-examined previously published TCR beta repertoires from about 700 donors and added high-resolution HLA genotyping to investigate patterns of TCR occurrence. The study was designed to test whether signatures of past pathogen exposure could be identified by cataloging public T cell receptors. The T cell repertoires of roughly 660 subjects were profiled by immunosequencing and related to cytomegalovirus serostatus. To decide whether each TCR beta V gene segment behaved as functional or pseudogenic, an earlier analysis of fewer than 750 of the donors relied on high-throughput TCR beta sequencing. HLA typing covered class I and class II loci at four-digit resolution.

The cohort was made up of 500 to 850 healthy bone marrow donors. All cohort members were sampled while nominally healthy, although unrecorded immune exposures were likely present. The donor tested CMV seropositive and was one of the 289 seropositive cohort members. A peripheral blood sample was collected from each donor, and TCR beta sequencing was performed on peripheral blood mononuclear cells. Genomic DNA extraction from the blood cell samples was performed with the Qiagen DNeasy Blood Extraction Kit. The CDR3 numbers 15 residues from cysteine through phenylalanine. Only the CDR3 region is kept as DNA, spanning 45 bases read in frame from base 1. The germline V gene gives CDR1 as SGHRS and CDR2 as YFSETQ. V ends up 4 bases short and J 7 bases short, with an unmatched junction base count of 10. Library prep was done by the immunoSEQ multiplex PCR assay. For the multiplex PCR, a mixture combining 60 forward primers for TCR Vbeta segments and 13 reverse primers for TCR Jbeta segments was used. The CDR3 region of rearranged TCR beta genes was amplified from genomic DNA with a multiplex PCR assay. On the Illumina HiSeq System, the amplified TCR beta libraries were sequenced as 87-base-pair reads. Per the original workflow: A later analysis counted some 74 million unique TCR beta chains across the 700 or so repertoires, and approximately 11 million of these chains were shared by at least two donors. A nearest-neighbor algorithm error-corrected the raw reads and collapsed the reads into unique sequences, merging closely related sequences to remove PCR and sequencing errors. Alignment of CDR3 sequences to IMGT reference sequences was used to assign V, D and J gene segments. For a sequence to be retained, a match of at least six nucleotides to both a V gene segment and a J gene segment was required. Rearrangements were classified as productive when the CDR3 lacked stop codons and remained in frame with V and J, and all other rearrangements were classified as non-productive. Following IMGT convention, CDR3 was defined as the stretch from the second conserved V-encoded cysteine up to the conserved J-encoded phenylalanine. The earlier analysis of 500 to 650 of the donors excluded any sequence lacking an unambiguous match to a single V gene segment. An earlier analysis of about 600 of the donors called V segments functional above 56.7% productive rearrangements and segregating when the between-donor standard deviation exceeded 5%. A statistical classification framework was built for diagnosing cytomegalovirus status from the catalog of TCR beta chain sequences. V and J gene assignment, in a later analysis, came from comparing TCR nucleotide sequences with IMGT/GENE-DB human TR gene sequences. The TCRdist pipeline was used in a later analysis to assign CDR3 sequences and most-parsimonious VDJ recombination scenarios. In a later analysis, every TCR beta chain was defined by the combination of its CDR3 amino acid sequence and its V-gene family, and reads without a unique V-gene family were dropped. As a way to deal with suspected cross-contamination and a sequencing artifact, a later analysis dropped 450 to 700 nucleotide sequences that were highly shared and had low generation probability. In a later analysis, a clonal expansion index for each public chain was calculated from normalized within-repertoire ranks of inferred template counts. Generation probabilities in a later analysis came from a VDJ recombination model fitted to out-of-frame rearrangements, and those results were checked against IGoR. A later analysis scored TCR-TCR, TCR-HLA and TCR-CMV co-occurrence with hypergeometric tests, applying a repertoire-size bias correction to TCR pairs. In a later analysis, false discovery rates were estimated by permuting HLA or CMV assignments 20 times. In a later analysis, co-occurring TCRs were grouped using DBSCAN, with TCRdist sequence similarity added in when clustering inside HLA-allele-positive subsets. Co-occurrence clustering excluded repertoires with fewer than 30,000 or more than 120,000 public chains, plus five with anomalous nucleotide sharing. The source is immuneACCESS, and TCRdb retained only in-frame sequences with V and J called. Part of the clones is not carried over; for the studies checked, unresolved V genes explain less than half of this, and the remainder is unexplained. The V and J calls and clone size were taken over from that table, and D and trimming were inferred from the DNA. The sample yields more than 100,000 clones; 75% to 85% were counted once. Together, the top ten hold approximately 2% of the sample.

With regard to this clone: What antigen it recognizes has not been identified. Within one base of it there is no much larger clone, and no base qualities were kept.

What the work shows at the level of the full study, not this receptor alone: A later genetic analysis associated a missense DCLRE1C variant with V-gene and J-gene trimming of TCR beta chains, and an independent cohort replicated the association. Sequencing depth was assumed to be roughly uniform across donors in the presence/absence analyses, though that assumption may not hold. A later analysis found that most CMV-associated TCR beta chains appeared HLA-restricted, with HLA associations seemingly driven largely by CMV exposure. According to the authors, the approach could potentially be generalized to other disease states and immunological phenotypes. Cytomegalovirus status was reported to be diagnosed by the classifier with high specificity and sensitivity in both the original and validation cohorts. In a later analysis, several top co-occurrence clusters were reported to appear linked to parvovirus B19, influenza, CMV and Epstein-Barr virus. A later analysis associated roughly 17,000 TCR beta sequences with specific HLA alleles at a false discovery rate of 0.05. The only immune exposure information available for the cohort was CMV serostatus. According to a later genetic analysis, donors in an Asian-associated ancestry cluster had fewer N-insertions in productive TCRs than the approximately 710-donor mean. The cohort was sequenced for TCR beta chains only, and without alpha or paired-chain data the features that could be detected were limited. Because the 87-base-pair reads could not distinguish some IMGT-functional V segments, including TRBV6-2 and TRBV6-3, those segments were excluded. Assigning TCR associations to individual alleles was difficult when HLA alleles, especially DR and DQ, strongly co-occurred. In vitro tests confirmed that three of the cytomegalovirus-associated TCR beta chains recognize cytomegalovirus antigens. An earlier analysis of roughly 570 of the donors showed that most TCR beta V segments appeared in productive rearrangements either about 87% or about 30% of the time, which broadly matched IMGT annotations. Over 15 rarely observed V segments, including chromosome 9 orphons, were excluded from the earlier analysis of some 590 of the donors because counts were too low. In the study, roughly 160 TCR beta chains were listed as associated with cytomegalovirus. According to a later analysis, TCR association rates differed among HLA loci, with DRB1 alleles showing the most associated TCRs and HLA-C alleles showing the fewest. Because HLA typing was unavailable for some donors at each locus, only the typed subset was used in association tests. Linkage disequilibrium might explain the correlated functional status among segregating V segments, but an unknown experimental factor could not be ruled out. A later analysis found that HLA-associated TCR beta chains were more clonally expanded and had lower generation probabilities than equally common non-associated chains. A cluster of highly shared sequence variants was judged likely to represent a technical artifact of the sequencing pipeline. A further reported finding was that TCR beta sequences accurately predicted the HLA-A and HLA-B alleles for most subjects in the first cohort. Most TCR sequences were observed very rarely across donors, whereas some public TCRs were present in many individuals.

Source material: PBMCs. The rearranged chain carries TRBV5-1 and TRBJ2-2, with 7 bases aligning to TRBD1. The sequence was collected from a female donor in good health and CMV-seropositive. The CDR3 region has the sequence CASSSQQGYDGELFF. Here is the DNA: TGCGCCAGCAGCAGCCAACAGGGGTACGACGGGGAGCTGTTTTTT. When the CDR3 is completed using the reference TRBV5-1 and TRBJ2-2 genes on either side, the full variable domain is KAGVTQTPRYLIKTRGQQVTLSCSPISGHRSVSWYQQTPGQGLQFLFEYFSETQRNKGNFPGRFSGRQFSNSRSEMNVSTLELGDSALYLCASSSQQGYDGELFFGEGSRLTVL.